This TCR beta chain originates from a study of T cell responses to AZD1222 COVID-19 vaccine. Looking at the study overall: The analysis combined second doses at about 4 or about 12 weeks.

Study-wide results and limits: Regions 160-218 and 743-854 held dominance among vaccine-associated CD4 TCRs, which spanned spike. Regions left unmutated in variants are reportedly the target of nearly half of spike-specific TCRs. Seropositive at baseline were only 5 or 6 AZD1222 recipients.

About this clone: Its antigen is unknown.

Deletions cut 0 bases from V and 5 bases from J, with 12 bases between. The CDR3 is 16 residues long. Per germline, CDR1 SGHRS and CDR2 YFSETQ. The protocol was immunoSEQ multiplex PCR, while the TCRdb copy is restricted to in-frame clones and leaves out a portion. The sample includes tens of thousands of clones, approximately 90% of them seen just once. This sequence was found in an adult in good health. This chain uses TRBV5-1 with TRBJ1-6; D is ambiguous. The sequenced sample was peripheral blood, obtained on day 0 of AZD1222 vaccination. The CDR3 region has the DNA TGCGCCAGCAGCTTGGAGGCTGTGGCCAATAATTCACCCCTCCACTTT. Amino acids: CASSLEAVANNSPLHF.